This passage covers 23 T cell receptor beta chains from one sample sequenced in a study of cytomegalovirus exposure and HLA in healthy donors. The PCR used 60 Vbeta and 13 Jbeta primers. Some clones are missing from TCRdb's copy, which holds only in-frame ones; the method was immunoSEQ multiplex PCR. The sample gives approximately 120,000 clones, about 81% of which show up once; 1.1% is in the top ten. The sample taken for sequencing was PBMCs. The receptors here all came from a woman aged 25 to 39 in good health and CMV-seronegative.

This clone showed up just once. The chain employs TRBV11-2 and TRBJ2-7; D is perhaps TRBD1 (6 bases). Germline CDR1 SGHAT, CDR2 FQNNGV. The CDR3 has 16 residues. V dropped 3 bases and J dropped 3 bases, with 18 bases sitting between them. CDR3 coding DNA: TGTGCCAGCAGCTTCAGAGATTCGACAGGACACTACGAGCAGTACTTC. Amino acids: CASSFRDSTGHYEQYF.

V and J are TRBV5-4 and TRBJ1-2; unclear D gene. The CDR3 length is 14 residues. Trimming took off 2 bases at V and 5 bases at J, with 13 bases between the two ends. Looked up from germline, CDR1 is SGHNT and CDR2 is YYREEE (reference sequence). The CDR3 sequence is CASSFYSPLYGYTF. The CDR3 nucleotides read TGTGCCAGCAGCTTTTACAGCCCCCTTTATGGCTACACCTTC.

The chain has TRBV5-4 and TRBJ2-7, with a possible D match to TRBD1 (6 bases). The CDR3 has 15 amino acids. The germline V gene encodes CDR1 SGHNT and CDR2 YYREEE (reference sequence). Deletions cut 0 bases from V and 2 bases from J, with 12 bases between. The DNA for the CDR3 is TGTGCCAGCAGCTTGGAACAGGGCAAAGCCTACGAGCAGTACTTC. Translated: CASSLEQGKAYEQYF.

This clone was observed a handful of times. The chain couples TRBV11-3 to TRBJ1-1; tentative D call: TRBD1 (5 bases). The CDR3 is 14 residues long. With 0 bases removed from V and 9 bases from J, the gap between germline ends came to 14 bases. Per the germline V gene, CDR1 is SGHNT and CDR2 is YENEEA. The CDR3 coding sequence is TGTGCCAGCAGCTTAGACCCGACAGTCAGAAAAGCTTTCTTT. This translates into CASSLDPTVRKAFF.

The chain recombines TRBV29-1 with TRBJ1-2, with 7 bases fitting TRBD1. The CDR3 runs 13 residues. V dropped 5 bases and J dropped 3; count of bases not matched to a gene: 6. Germline V gene data show CDR1 as SQVTM and CDR2 as ANQGSEA. The CDR3 sequence: CSVTPGTDYGYTF. The CDR3 DNA sequence: TGCAGCGTTACGCCCGGGACAGACTATGGCTACACCTTC.

The rearrangement links TRBV4-2 to TRBJ1-5; TRBD1 matches 11 bases. The length of the CDR3 is 22 residues. V lost 3 bases to trimming and J lost 0 bases; unmatched junction nucleotides: 19. Germline CDR1 is LGHNA and CDR2 is YNFKEQ. The CDR3 nucleotides are TGTGCCAGCAGCCAGGGCGTTTCCAGGGGGACAGGGGGTCCCTATAGCAATCAGCCCCAGCATTTT. Its protein is CASSQGVSRGTGGPYSNQPQHF.

This rearrangement joins TRBV9 to TRBJ1-2; 11 bases agree with TRBD1. The trim removed 3 bases at V and 5 bases at J, leaving 6 bases unmatched. From germline, CDR1 is SGDLS and CDR2 YYNGEE. The CDR3 contains 15 residues. The CDR3 DNA reads as TGTGCCAGCAGCGGTGGGGACAGGGGGACGTATGGCTACACCTTC. Its protein product is CASSGGDRGTYGYTF. The whole variable domain, remainder taken from reference TRBV9 and TRBJ1-2, is DSGVTQTPKHLITATGQRVTLRCSPRSGDLSVYWYQQSLDQGLQFLIQYYNGEERAKGNILERFSAQQFPDLHSELNLSSLELGDSALYFCASSGGDRGTYGYTFGSGTRLTVV.

The chain has TRBV9 and TRBJ2-2; 10 bases match TRBD2. The CDR3 is 18 amino acids. Germline loops: CDR1 SGDLS, CDR2 YYNGEE. Trimming removed 4 bases from V and 0 bases from J; junction bases left unmatched: 9. The CDR3 DNA follows: TGTGCCAGCAGCTTTAGGACTAGCGGACGTACGAACACCGGGGAGCTGTTTTTT. It yields the protein CASSFRTSGRTNTGELFF.

This chain links TRBV7-2 with TRBJ2-3; TRBD2 agrees at 11 bases. This CDR3 has 19 amino acids. Germline loops: CDR1 SGHTA, CDR2 FQGNSA. Trimming at V came to 0 bases and at J to 4 bases, leaving 12 bases not matched to a gene. The CDR3 reads CASSLALSISGGAADTQYF. The CDR3 DNA reads TGTGCCAGCAGCTTAGCGCTTTCCATTAGCGGGGGGGCAGCAGATACGCAGTATTTT.

The J gene is TRBJ2-5, the V gene TRBV9; D is perhaps TRBD2 (6 bases). V dropped 0 bases and J dropped 2 bases, with 14 bases sitting between them. The CDR3 runs 16 residues. Germline lookup yields CDR1 SGDLS and CDR2 YYNGEE. CDR3 bases: TGTGCCAGCAGCGTAGAGGCGGGGTTTCCACAAGAGACCCAGTACTTC. Translating it yields CASSVEAGFPQETQYF.

Regarding this clone: A junction end diverges from the germline sequence, so it may reflect a read error. CDR3 sequence (DNA): TGTGCCAGCACCTTGATTGGGCAGGGTGATACGCAGTATTTT. Protein sequence: CASTLIGQGDTQYF. The chain employs TRBV5-4 and TRBJ2-3; weak D call: TRBD1 (5 bases). The CDR3 is made up of 14 amino acids. The V gene's germline CDR1 is SGHNT and CDR2 YYREEE (reference sequence).

The V and J genes are TRBV18 and TRBJ1-1; 9 bases align to TRBD1. Losses at the gene ends were 4 bases for V and 7 bases for J; bases not matched to a gene: 13. This CDR3 region has 16 residues. Germline V gene lookup returns CDR1 KGHSH and CDR2 LQKENI. The CDR3 protein is CASSLRNTGGKGEAFF. As DNA, the CDR3 is TGTGCCAGCTCACTACGGAATACAGGGGGCAAAGGTGAAGCTTTCTTT.

V gene TRBV14 combines with J gene TRBJ2-5, with 8 positions matching TRBD1. Germline V lookup: CDR1 SGHDN, CDR2 FVKESK. This CDR3 has 16 amino acids. V was pared by 4 bases and J by 4 bases, with 11 bases of the junction left unmatched. The CDR3, as DNA: TGTGCCAGCAGCCGGAGGTACAGGGGGGTATCAGAGACCCAGTACTTC. As protein: CASSRRYRGVSETQYF.

The V and J genes are TRBV2 and TRBJ2-3; TRBD2 matches at 8 bases. Germline V gives CDR1 SNHLY, CDR2 FYNNEI. V lost 10 bases to trimming and J lost 2 bases; unmatched junction nucleotides: 11. The CDR3 has 15 residues. CDR3 in amino acids: CATPAGGLNTDTQYF. In DNA, the CDR3 is TGTGCCACCCCCGCGGGGGGCCTTAACACAGATACGCAGTATTTT.

CDR3 in DNA: TGTGCCTGGAGCGCTACCCGGACAGGGGGCAATCAGCCCCAGCATTTT. Translated, it gives CAWSATRTGGNQPQHF. The chain combines TRBV30 with TRBJ1-5, with 9 positions matching TRBD1. Germline assignment: CDR1 GTSNPN and CDR2 SVGIG (reference sequence). Germline trimming cut 3 bases from V and 2 bases from J; bases unmatched to any gene: 8. The CDR3 has 16 amino acids.

The chain is built from TRBV30 and TRBJ1-3; 7 positions agree with TRBD1. Germline V gene lookup returns CDR1 GTSNPN and CDR2 SVGIG (reference sequence). V gave up 3 bases and J gave up 8 bases; unmatched junction bases: 10. This CDR3 spans 14 amino acids. The CDR3 region has the DNA TGTGCCTGGAGGATGACAGGGTCGGAGGACACCATATATTTT. This codes for CAWRMTGSEDTIYF.

The chain combines TRBV19 with TRBJ1-2; 7 positions match TRBD1. This CDR3 region has 14 residues. With V trimmed by 5 bases and J by 6 bases, 9 bases remained unmatched. Looked up from germline, CDR1 is LNHDA and CDR2 is SQIVND (reference sequence). The CDR3 coding sequence is TGTGCCAGTAGTTCCGGCCAAGGGGGCGATGGCTACACCTTC. Its translation is CASSSGQGGDGYTF.

The chain carries TRBV6-5 and TRBJ1-1; unclear D gene. CDR1 and CDR2 (germline): MNHEY, SVGAGI. Between the trimmed V and J ends, which lost 7 bases and 1 base, there was a span of 13 bases. The CDR3 extends over 14 amino acids. The CDR3 is CASISHGGNTEAFF. CDR3 in DNA: TGTGCCAGCATCTCACACGGCGGGAACACTGAAGCTTTCTTT.

The chain couples TRBV18 to TRBJ1-2; perhaps TRBD1 as D (6 bases). Germline V lookup: CDR1 KGHSH, CDR2 LQKENI. CDR3 size: 15 residues. Deletions cut 2 bases from V and 4 bases from J, with 14 bases between. The CDR3 here is CASSPRTDTSYGYTF. CDR3 DNA sequence: TGTGCCAGCTCACCAAGGACAGATACCTCCTATGGCTACACCTTC. Combining the CDR3 with reference TRBV18 and TRBJ1-2 gives the whole variable domain NAGVMQNPRHLVRRRGQEARLRCSPMKGHSHVYWYRQLPEEGLKFMVYLQKENIIDESGMPKERFSAEFPKEGPSILRIQQVVRGDSAAYFCASSPRTDTSYGYTFGSGTRLTVV.

This rearrangement joins TRBV5-1 to TRBJ1-6; weak D call: TRBD1 (5 bases). The V and J ends lost 3 bases and 9 bases respectively, with 19 bases between them. Germline V lookup: CDR1 SGHRS, CDR2 YFSETQ. This CDR3 region has 16 residues. The CDR3 nucleotides read TGCGCCAGCAGCTCCGATTCAGGCAGGGATGGTTCACCCCTCCACTTT. Its protein is CASSSDSGRDGSPLHF.

The CDR3 region is CASSESWASEVRSYEQYF. The CDR3 DNA sequence: TGCGCCAGCAGTGAGAGTTGGGCTAGCGAGGTCAGGTCCTACGAGCAGTACTTC. The chain combines TRBV10-1 with TRBJ2-7; tentatively, D is TRBD2 (6 bases). Germline V gene sequence: CDR1 WNHNN, CDR2 SYGVQD (reference sequence). CDR3 length equals 18 residues. Trimming took off 2 bases at V and 1 base at J, with 21 bases between the two ends.

The chain joins TRBV7-9 to TRBJ1-1; D remains unclear. The V end was cut by 1 base, the J end by 1 base, with 7 bases between. Germline CDR1 and CDR2: SEHNR and FQNEAQ (reference sequence). The CDR3 contains 14 residues. The CDR3 loop is CASSLDRANTEAFF. CDR3 in DNA: TGTGCCAGCAGCTTAGACCGAGCGAACACTGAAGCTTTCTTT. Full variable domain (rest looked up from reference TRBV7-9 and TRBJ1-1): DTGVSQNPRHKITKRGQNVTFRCDPISEHNRLYWYRQTLGQGPEFLTYFQNEAQLEKSRLLSDRFSAERPKGSFSTLEIQRTEQGDSAMYLCASSLDRANTEAFFGQGTRLTVV.

The rearrangement uses TRBV9 and TRBJ1-3; 7 bases agree with TRBD1. Unmatched junction bases numbered 3, after V lost 1 base and J lost 2 bases. This CDR3 has 15 residues. Germline-derived CDR1 and CDR2 are SGDLS and YYNGEE. CDR3 coding DNA: TGTGCCAGCAGCGTAACAGGGGCAGCTGGAAACACCATATATTTT. Protein: CASSVTGAAGNTIYF.